This TCR beta chain emerged from a study of early T cells in non-severe SARS-CoV-2 infection (dated by TCRdb to about 2021). Regarding the study in general: Because TCR sequencing was done on bulk RNA from unsorted whole blood, the alpha and beta chains could not be paired. Broad study findings and their caveats: VDJdb matching was skewed toward anti-spike CD8 responses, so virus-specific expansions were likely underestimated and private and CD4 specificities were missed.

Libraries came from 5' RACE. These reads were obtained on a NextSeq 500. Unique molecular identifiers were attached to individual cDNA molecules in the TCR library protocol so that sequencing error and PCR bias could be corrected. TCR alpha and beta chains were both sequenced, and the abundances of alpha and beta sequences in each sample were closely correlated with each other. Per the source publication's procedure: V gene, J gene and CDR3 annotation of TCR sequences was performed with Decombinator V4. Expanded TCRs were defined as changing significantly between any two time points under a Poisson model with p below 0.0001. TCR abundances were normalised to the total number of TCRs sequenced per sample and expressed as counts per million. MAIT TCRs were defined by TRAV1-2 paired with TRAJ12, TRAJ20 or TRAJ33, and iNKT TCRs by TRAV10 paired with TRAJ18. VDJdb, accessed 1 November 2021, was searched for CMV, EBV and SARS-CoV-2 annotated TCRs, with TCRs annotated for multiple antigens excluded. TCRdb reran the public reads through fastp at Q25 and MiXCR, keeping productive beta chains. Each entry is one CDR3 protein sequence, shown with its most common DNA and genes. For this entry, the V and J calls and clone size follow TCRdb and not the study's own pipeline. This sample comprises around 61,000 distinct CDR3 sequences, 10% to 14% of them detected only once. Of the sample, more than 1.5% falls within the top ten clones.

This clonotype was counted between two and nine times. Which antigen it targets is not known. Base qualities were left out, and no much larger clone turns up one base away. Set within a cohort of healthcare workers in London, UK, this nested case-control study involved weekly PCR testing of nasopharyngeal swabs along with blood sampling. Healthcare workers were recruited between 23 and 31 March 2020, during the week of the UK lockdown, and were followed weekly for up to about 15 weeks. Relative to germline, V is 3 bases shorter and J is 0 bases shorter, with 6 bases between their ends. From a lookup of the germline V gene, CDR1 and CDR2 are SGHDN and FVKESK. Including the terminal cysteine and phenylalanine, the CDR3 comprises 13 residues. Just CDR3 DNA is preserved here, 39 bases in frame from base 1.

The V and J segments used are TRBV14 and TRBJ2-7, with the D gene too uncertain to name. The TCR sequence derives from an adult who was a healthcare worker with PCR-confirmed SARS-CoV-2 infection or an uninfected control (not recorded which). The material sequenced was whole blood. The CDR3 reads CASSHRNSYEQYF. The DNA sequence is given as TGTGCCAGCAGCCATCGCAACTCCTACGAGCAGTACTTC. With all but the CDR3 taken from the reference TRBV14 and TRBJ2-7 genes, the full variable domain is: EAGVTQFPSHSVIEKGQTVTLRCDPISGHDNLYWYRRVMGKEIKFLLHFVKESKQDESGMPNNRFLAERTGGTYSTLKVQPAELEDSGVYFCASSHRNSYEQYFGPGTRLTVT.